A selection of T cell receptor beta chains follows, all from one sample in a study of a mutant IDH1 vaccine in newly diagnosed glioma. No antigen is known for these receptors. TCRdb's table, derived via immunoSEQ multiplex PCR, lists solely in-frame clones and lacks some. The sample has 50,000 to 75,000 clones, about 80% seen once; the top ten hold 6.5% to 9%. Sequencing was performed on PBMCs, taken from a glioma patient whose treatment included an IDH1 peptide vaccine. The receptors originated from a woman aged 45-65 years with glioma. Both conserved end residues are part of each CDR3. The D gene is left open where the match is weak. The size entry is marked missing in some rows and otherwise reads once, few, many or a size class.

V gene	D gene	J gene	clone size	CDR3 DNA	CDR3 protein
TRBV19	TRBD1	TRBJ1-5	NA	TGTGCCAGTAGTACCGGGACAGGGGTTCAGCCCCAGCATTTT	CASSTGTGVQPQHF
TRBV2	NA	TRBJ2-2	NA	TGTGCCAGCAGTGAAATCGGCTCCGTGGGGGAGCTGTTTTTT	CASSEIGSVGELFF
TRBV5-5	NA	TRBJ1-2	NA	TGTGCCAGCAGCTTGGATCGGGTTTCCTATGGCTACACCTTC	CASSLDRVSYGYTF
TRBV5-1	TRBD1	TRBJ2-2	NA	TGCGCCAGGAACCCCGGGACAGGGTCCCCCGGGGAGCTGTTTTTT	CARNPGTGSPGELFF
TRBV6-5	TRBD1	TRBJ1-2	NA	TGTGCCAGCAGTTACTCTTCAGGGGGGGACTATGGCTACACCTTC	CASSYSSGGDYGYTF
TRBV5-6	NA	TRBJ2-3	NA	TGTGCCAGCAGCTTATCACGGGGATCGGCCAGTACGCAGTATTTT	CASSLSRGSASTQYF
TRBV5-1	NA	TRBJ1-4	NA	TGCGCCAGCAGCTTGAACAGACAATCCCCTAATGAAAAACTGTTTTTT	CASSLNRQSPNEKLFF
TRBV5-1	NA	TRBJ2-2	NA	TGCGCCAGCAGCTCGCGGGACCCGGGGATGGGGGAGCTGTTTTTT	CASSSRDPGMGELFF
TRBV19	NA	TRBJ2-1	NA	TGTGCCAGTAGTATAGAGCCAGCAATCAGCTCCTACAATGAGCAGTTCTTC	CASSIEPAISSYNEQFF
TRBV29-1	NA	TRBJ1-6	NA	TGCAGCTCCCCCGTGTTCCCGGTCCTCTCCAATTCACCCCTCCACTTT	CSSPVFPVLSNSPLHF
TRBV25-1	TRBD1	TRBJ2-7	NA	TGTGCCAGCAGCTCCGCCAACAGGGGATCCCACGAGCAGTACTTC	CASSSANRGSHEQYF
TRBV19	NA	TRBJ1-5	NA	TGTGCCAGTAGCCCCCGAGGGAGGAATAGCAATCAGCCCCAGCATTTT	CASSPRGRNSNQPQHF
TRBV5-4	NA	TRBJ2-2	NA	TGTGCCAGCAGCTCACCGGGACAGAACACCGGGGAGCTGTTTTTT	CASSSPGQNTGELFF
TRBV7-2	NA	TRBJ2-5	NA	TGTGCCAGCAGCTTACGGGGACCACAAGAGACCCAGTACTTC	CASSLRGPQETQYF
TRBV7-3	NA	TRBJ1-6	NA	TGTGCCAGCAGCTCCGGGACATTCCACTCACCCCTCCACTTT	CASSSGTFHSPLHF
TRBV7-9	NA	TRBJ2-7	NA	TGTGCCAGCAGCTTAGAGGTCGTCACAGGCCAAGAGCAGTACTTC	CASSLEVVTGQEQYF
TRBV6-1	TRBD1	TRBJ2-3	NA	TGTGCCAGCAGTGCCAGGGGGCGGGGCACAGATACGCAGTATTTT	CASSARGRGTDTQYF
TRBV19	NA	TRBJ2-3	NA	TGTGCCAGTAAATTCCAGGCCTCACTTTCAGATACGCAGTATTTT	CASKFQASLSDTQYF
TRBV4-3	TRBD2	TRBJ2-3	few	TGCGCCAGCAGCCAAGATATCCCTAGCGGAACAGATACGCAGTATTTT	CASSQDIPSGTDTQYF
TRBV5-6	NA	TRBJ1-5	NA	TGTGCCAGCAGCTTGGTGGGGAATAGCAATCAGCCCCAGCATTTT	CASSLVGNSNQPQHF
TRBV19	NA	TRBJ2-7	NA	TGTGCCATCACCGACCGGGGCGAGCAGTACTTC	CAITDRGEQYF
TRBV29-1	NA	TRBJ1-2	NA	TGCAGCGCCGTGTCCCGGGATCTTGGCTACACCTTC	CSAVSRDLGYTF
TRBV6-1	TRBD1	TRBJ2-7	NA	TGTGCCAGCCCCGGGACAGGGTCCTACGAGCAGTACTTC	CASPGTGSYEQYF
TRBV6-1	NA	TRBJ2-2	NA	TGTGCCAGCAGGGTGGGCTTTACCGGGGAGCTGTTTTTT	CASRVGFTGELFF
TRBV10-3	NA	TRBJ1-2	NA	TGTGCCATCAGTGAGTCAGGGGTCTATGGCTACACCTTC	CAISESGVYGYTF
TRBV7-8	TRBD1	TRBJ2-5	NA	TGTGCCAGCAGCCGCGGACAGGGGTTCGGAGAGACCCAGTACTTC	CASSRGQGFGETQYF
TRBV2	TRBD2	TRBJ2-7	few	TGTGCCAGCAGCCCCCTCGGACTAGCGGGGGAGGTCTACGAGCAGTACTTC	CASSPLGLAGEVYEQYF
TRBV19	NA	TRBJ1-5	NA	TGTGCCAGTAGTAGTCCAGGGACAAATCAGCCCCAGCATTTT	CASSSPGTNQPQHF
TRBV11-2	TRBD1	TRBJ1-1	NA	TGTGCCAGCAGCTTAGGGGGGAGACAGGGGGCTGAAGCTTTCTTT	CASSLGGRQGAEAFF